This T cell receptor (beta chain) was identified in a study of response to subunit inactivated influenza vaccine. A few counts support this clonotype. Its antigen is undetermined. General study points: Each seasonal influenza vaccination recruits few new T cells, the authors suggested.

Germline CDR1 reads SGHRS; CDR2 reads YFSETQ. Between the trimmed V and J ends, which lost 0 bases and 10 bases, there was a span of 14 bases. This CDR3 is built from 14 residues. TCRdb recomputed calls from the RT-PCR reads with MiXCR, one row per CDR3 protein. The sample has approximately 480,000 distinct CDR3 sequences, roughly 9.8% seen once. This receptor was identified in a middle-aged man who received an inactivated influenza vaccine. The sample consisted of PBMCs from blood, taken roughly 47 days after vaccination. The gene calls are TRBV5-1 and TRBJ2-1; unclear D gene. CDR3 sequence: CASSLDGTEGEQFF. The CDR3 coding sequence is TGCGCCAGCAGCTTGGATGGAACGGAAGGGGAGCAGTTCTTC.